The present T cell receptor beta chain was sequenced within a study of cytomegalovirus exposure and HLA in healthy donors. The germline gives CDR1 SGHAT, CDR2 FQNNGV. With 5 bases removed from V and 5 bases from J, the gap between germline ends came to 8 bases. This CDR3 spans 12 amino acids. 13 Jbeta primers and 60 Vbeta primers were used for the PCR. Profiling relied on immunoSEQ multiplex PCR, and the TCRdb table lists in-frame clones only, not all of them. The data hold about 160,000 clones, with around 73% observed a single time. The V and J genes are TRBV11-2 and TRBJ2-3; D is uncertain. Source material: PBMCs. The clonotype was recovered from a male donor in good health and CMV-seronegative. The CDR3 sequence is CASSLLRDTQYF. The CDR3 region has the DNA TGTGCCAGCAGCCTTCTAAGAGATACGCAGTATTTT.